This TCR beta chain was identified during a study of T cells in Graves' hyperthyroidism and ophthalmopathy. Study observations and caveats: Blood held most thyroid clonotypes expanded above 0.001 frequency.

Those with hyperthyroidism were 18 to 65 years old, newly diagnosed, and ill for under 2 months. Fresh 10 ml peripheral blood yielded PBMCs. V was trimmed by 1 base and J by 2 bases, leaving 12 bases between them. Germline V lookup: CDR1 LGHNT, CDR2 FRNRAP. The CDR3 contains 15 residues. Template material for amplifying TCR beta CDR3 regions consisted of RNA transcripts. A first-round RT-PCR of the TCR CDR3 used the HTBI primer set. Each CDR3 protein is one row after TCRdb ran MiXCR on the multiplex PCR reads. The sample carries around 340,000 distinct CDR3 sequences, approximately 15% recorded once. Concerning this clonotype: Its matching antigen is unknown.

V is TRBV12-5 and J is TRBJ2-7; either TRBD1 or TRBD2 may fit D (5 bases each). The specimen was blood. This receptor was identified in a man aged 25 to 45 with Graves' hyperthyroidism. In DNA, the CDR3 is TGTGCTAGTGGTTTGGACGGGACGGTGCCCTACGAGCAGTACTTC. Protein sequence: CASGLDGTVPYEQYF. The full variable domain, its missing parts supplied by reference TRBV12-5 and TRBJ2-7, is DARVTQTPRHKVTEMGQEVTMRCQPILGHNTVFWYRQTMMQGLELLAYFRNRAPLDDSGMPKDRFSAEMPDATLATLKIQPSEPRDSAVYFCASGLDGTVPYEQYFGPGTRLTVT.